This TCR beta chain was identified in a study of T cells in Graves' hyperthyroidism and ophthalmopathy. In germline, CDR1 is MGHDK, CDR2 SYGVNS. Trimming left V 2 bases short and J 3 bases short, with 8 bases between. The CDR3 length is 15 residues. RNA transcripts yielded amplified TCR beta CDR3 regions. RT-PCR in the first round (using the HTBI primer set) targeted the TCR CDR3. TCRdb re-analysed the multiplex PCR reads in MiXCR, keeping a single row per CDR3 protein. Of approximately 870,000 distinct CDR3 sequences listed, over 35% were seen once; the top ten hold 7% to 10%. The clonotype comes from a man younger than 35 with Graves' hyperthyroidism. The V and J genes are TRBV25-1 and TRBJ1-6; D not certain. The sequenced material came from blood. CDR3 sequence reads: CASSEPGLYNSPLHF. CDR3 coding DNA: TGTGCCAGCAGTGAACCCGGCCTCTATAATTCACCCCTCCACTTT.